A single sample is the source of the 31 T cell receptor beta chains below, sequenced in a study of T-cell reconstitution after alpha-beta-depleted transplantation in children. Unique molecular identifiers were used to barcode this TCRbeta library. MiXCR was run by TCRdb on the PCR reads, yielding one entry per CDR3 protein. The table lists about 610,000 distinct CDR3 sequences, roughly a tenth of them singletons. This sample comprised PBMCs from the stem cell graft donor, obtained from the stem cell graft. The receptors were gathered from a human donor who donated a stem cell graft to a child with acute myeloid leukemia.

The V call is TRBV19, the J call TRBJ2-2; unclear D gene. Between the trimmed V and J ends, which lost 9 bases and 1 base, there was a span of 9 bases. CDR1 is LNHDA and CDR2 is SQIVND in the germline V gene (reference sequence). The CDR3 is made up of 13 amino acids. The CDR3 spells CASLLENTGELFF. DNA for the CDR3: TGTGCCAGCTTGCTGGAGAACACCGGGGAGCTGTTTTTT.

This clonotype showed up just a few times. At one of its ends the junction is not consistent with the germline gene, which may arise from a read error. The CDR3 DNA reads as TGTGCCTGGAGTGGGCAATACGGGCAGTACTTC. This encodes CAWSGQYGQYF. The chain carries TRBV30 and TRBJ2-7; D is unclear. The CDR3 runs to 11 residues. CDR1 and CDR2 (germline): GTSNPN, SVGIG (reference sequence).

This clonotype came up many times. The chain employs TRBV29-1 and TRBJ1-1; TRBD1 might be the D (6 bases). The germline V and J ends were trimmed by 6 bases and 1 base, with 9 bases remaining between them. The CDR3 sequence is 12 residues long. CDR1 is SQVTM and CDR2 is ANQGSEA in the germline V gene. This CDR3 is CSVTGKNTEAFF. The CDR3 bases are TGCAGCGTAACAGGGAAGAACACTGAAGCTTTCTTT.

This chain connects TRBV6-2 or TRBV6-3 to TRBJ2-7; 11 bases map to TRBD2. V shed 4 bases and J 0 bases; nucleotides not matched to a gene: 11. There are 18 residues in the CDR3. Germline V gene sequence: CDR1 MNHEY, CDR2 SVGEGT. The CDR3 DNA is TGTGCCAGCAGTTCCAGTAGCGGGAGGGCCAGGTCCTCCTACGAGCAGTACTTC. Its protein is CASSSSSGRARSSYEQYF.

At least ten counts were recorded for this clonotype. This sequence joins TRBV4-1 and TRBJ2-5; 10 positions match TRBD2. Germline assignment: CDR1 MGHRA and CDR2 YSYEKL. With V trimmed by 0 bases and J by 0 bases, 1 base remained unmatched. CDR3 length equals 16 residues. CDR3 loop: CASSQELAGNQETQYF. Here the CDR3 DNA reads TGCGCCAGCAGCCAAGAACTAGCGGGAAACCAAGAGACCCAGTACTTC.

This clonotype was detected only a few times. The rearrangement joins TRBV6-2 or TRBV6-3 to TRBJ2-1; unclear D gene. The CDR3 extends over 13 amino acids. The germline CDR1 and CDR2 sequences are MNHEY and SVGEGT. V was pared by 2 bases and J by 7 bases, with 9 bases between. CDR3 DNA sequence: TGTGCCAGCAGTTACGGCCTTTTAAATGAGCAGTTCTTC. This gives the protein CASSYGLLNEQFF.

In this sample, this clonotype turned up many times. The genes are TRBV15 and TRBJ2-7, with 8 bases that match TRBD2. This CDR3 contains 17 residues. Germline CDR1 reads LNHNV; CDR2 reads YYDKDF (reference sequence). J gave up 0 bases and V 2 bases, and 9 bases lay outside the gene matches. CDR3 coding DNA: TGTGCCACCAGCAGATTGAGGACTAGCCCGGGCTCCTACGAGCAGTACTTC. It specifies CATSRLRTSPGSYEQYF. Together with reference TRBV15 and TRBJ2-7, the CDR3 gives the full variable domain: DAMVIQNPRYQVTQFGKPVTLSCSQTLNHNVMYWYQQKSSQAPKLLFHYYDKDFNNEADTPDNFQSRRPNTSFCFLDIRSPGLGDTAMYLCATSRLRTSPGSYEQYFGPGTRLTVT.

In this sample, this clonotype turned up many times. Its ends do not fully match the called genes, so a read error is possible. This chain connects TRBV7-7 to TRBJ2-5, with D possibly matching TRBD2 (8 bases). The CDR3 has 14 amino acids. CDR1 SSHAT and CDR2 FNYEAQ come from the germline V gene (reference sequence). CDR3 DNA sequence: TGTGCTAGCAGCTTAGCGGGGACAGAAGAGACCCAGTACTTC. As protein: CASSLAGTEETQYF.

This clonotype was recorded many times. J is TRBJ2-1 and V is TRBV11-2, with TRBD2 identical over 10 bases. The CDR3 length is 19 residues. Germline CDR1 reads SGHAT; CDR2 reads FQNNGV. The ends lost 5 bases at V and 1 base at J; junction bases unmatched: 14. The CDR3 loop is CASSAALRLAGPSYNEQFF. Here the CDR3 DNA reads TGTGCCAGCAGCGCCGCATTGCGACTAGCGGGCCCTTCCTACAATGAGCAGTTCTTC.

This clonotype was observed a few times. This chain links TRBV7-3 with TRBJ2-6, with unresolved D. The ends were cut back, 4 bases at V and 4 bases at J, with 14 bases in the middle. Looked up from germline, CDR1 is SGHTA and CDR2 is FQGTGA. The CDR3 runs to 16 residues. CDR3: CASSSQAHVGANVLTF. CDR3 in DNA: TGTGCCAGCAGCTCGCAAGCCCATGTGGGGGCCAACGTCCTGACTTTC.

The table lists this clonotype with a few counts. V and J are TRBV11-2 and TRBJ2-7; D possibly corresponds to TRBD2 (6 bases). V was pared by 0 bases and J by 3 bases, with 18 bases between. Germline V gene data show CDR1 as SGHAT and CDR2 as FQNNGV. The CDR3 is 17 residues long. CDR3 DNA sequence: TGTGCCAGCAGCTTAGACGGCGGGACTGTTCAGCTCTACGAGCAGTACTTC. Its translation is CASSLDGGTVQLYEQYF. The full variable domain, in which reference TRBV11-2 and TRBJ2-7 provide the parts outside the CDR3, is EAGVAQSPRYKIIEKRQSVAFWCNPISGHATLYWYQQILGQGPKLLIQFQNNGVVDDSQLPKDRFSAERLKGVDSTLKIQPAKLEDSAVYLCASSLDGGTVQLYEQYFGPGTRLTVT.

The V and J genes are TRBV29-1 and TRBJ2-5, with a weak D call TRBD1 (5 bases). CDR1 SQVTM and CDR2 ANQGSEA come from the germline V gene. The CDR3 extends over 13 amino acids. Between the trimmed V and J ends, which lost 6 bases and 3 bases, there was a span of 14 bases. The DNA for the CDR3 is TGCAGCGTCTCCGCCGGCAGGGAAGAGACCCAGTACTTC. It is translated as CSVSAGREETQYF.

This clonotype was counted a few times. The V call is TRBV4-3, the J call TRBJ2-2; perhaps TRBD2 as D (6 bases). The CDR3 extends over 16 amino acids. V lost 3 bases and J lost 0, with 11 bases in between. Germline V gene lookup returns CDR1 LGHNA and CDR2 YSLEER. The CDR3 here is CASSQGGPSNTGELFF. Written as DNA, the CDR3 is TGCGCCAGCAGCCAGGGGGGACCGTCGAACACCGGGGAGCTGTTTTTT.

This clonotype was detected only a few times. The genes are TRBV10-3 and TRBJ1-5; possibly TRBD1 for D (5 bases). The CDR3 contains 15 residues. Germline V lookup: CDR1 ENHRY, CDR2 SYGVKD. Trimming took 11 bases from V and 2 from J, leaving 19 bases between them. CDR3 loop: CAAAGVGDGNQPQHF. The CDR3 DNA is TGTGCCGCAGCTGGAGTAGGGGACGGCAATCAGCCCCAGCATTTT.

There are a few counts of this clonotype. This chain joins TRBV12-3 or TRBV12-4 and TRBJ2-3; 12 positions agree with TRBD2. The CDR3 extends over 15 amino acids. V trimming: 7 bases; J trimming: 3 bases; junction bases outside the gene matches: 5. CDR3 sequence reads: CASKATSGRTDTQYF. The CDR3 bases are TGTGCCAGCAAGGCGACTAGCGGGAGAACAGATACGCAGTATTTT.

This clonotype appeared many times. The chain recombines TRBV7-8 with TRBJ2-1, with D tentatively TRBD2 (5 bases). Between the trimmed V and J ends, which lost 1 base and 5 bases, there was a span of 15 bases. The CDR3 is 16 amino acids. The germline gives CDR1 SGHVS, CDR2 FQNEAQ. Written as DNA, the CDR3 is TGTGCCAGCAGCTTAGTCGAGGAGCGGAGGAACAATGAGCAGTTCTTC. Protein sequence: CASSLVEERRNNEQFF.

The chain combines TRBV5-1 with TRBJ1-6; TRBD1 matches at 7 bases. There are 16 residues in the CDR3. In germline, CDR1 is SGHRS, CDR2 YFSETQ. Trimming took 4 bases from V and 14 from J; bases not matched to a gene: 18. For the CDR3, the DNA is TGCGCCAGCAGCCCTAGTCCGGGACAGAGTATTCGGGCCCTCCACTTT. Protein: CASSPSPGQSIRALHF. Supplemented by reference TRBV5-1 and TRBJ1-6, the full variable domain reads KAGVTQTPRYLIKTRGQQVTLSCSPISGHRSVSWYQQTPGQGLQFLFEYFSETQRNKGNFPGRFSGRQFSNSRSEMNVSTLELGDSALYLCASSPSPGQSIRALHFGNGTRLTVT.

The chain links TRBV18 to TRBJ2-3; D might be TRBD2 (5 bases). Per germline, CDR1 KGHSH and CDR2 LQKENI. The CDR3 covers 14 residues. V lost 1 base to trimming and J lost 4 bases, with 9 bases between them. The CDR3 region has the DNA TGTGCCAGCTCACCACAGGCCGGGGCAGATACGCAGTATTTT. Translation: CASSPQAGADTQYF.

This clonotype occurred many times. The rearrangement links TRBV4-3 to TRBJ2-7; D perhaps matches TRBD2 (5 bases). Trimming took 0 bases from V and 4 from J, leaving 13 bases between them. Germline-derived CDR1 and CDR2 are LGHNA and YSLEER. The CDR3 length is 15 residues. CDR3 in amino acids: CASSQDRGLPYEQYF. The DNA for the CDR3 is TGCGCCAGCAGCCAAGATCGTGGACTGCCTTACGAGCAGTACTTC.

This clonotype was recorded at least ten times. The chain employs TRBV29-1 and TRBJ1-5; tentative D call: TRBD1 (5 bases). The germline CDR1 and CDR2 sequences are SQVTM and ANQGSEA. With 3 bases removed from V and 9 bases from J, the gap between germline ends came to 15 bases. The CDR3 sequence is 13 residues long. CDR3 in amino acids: CSVEIGGTGPQHF. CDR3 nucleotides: TGCAGCGTTGAGATCGGGGGGACTGGGCCCCAGCATTTT. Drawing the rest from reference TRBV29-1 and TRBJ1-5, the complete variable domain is SAVISQKPSRDICQRGTSLTIQCQVDSQVTMMFWYRQQPGQSLTLIATANQGSEATYESGFVIDKFPISRPNLTFSTLTVSNMSPEDSSIYLCSVEIGGTGPQHFGDGTRLSIL.

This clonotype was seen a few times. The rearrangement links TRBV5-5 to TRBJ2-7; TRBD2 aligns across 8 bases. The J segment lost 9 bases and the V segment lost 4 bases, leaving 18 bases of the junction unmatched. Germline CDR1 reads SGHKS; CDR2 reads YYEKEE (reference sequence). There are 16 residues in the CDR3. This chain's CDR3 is CASSLLAGPSPGVQYF. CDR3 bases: TGTGCCAGCAGCCTGTTAGCGGGACCGTCCCCTGGTGTGCAGTACTTC.

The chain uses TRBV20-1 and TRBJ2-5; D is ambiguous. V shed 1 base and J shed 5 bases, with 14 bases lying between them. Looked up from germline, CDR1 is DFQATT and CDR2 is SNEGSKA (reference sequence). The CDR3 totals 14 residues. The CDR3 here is CSARVPRTPETQYF. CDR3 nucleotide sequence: TGCAGTGCTAGAGTGCCCCGGACGCCGGAGACCCAGTACTTC.

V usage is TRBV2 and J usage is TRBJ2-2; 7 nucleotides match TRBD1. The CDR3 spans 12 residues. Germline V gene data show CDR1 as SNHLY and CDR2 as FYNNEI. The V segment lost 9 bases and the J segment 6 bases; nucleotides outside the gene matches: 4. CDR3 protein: CASKQGPGELFF. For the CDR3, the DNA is TGTGCCAGTAAACAGGGGCCCGGGGAGCTGTTTTTT.

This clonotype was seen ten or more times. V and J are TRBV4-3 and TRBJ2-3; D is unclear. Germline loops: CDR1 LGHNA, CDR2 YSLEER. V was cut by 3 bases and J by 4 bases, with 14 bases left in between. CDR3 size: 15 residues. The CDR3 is CASSQETLSADTQYF. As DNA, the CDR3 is TGCGCCAGCAGCCAGGAAACCCTCTCCGCAGATACGCAGTATTTT.

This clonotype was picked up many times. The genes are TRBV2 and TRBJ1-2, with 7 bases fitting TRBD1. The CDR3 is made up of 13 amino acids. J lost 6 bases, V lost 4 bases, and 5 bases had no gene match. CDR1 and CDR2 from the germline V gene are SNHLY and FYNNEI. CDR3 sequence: CASSGQGRDGYTF. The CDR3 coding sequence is TGTGCCAGCAGTGGACAGGGAAGGGATGGCTACACCTTC.

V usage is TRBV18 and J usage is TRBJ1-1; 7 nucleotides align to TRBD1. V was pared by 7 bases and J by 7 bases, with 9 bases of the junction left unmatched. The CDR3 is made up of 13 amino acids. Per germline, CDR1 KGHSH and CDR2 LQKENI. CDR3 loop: CASLSGTDFEAFF. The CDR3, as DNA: TGTGCCAGCTTATCCGGGACAGACTTTGAAGCTTTCTTT.

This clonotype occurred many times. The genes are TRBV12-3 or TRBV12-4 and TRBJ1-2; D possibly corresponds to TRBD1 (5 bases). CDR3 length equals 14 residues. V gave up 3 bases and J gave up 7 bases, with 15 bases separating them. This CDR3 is CASSFDSLVSGYTF. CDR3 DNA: TGTGCCAGCAGTTTCGACAGTCTAGTGTCTGGCTACACCTTC.

The CDR3 bases are TGCAGCGTTGAAGTGGGTCCCCAAGGCTACACCTTC. Residues: CSVEVGPQGYTF. J is TRBJ1-2 and V is TRBV29-1; D gene ambiguous. V was trimmed by 1 base and J by 8 bases, leaving 11 bases between them. The length of the CDR3 is 12 residues. Germline V gives CDR1 SQVTM, CDR2 ANQGSEA.

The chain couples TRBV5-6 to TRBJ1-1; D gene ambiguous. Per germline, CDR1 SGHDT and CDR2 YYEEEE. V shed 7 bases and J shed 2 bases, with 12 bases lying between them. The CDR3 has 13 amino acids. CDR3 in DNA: TGTGCCAGCCTTCGAGTCAGCAACACTGAAGCTTTCTTT. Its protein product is CASLRVSNTEAFF.

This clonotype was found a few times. The CDR3 is CASSVKISTEAFF. CDR3 DNA sequence: TGTGCCAGCAGTGTTAAAATCAGCACTGAAGCTTTCTTT. The chain is built from TRBV25-1 and TRBJ1-1; no clear D gene. Germline CDR1 MGHDK, CDR2 SYGVNS. CDR3 length: 13 residues. V shed 4 bases and J shed 4 bases, with 10 bases lying between them.

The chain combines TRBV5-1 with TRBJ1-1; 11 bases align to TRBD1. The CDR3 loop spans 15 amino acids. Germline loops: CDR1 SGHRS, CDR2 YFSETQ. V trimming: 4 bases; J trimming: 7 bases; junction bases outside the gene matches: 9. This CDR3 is CASSVTGQGAFEAFF. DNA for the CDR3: TGCGCCAGCAGCGTCACTGGACAGGGGGCTTTTGAAGCTTTCTTT.